A single sample gave rise to the 32 T cell receptor beta chains below, sequenced in a study of Ad26.COV2.S vaccination and SARS-CoV-2 variants. The treatment was: some 20 received Ad26.COV2.S at low or high dose, single or two shots; about 5 received placebo; per-sample allocation not given. Following the first vaccine or placebo injection, samples were taken on day 63. Data came from immunoSEQ multiplex PCR; TCRdb stores just in-frame clones and leaves some out. This table has about 400,000 clones, approximately 90% appearing once. The sequencing used peripheral blood, collected in a trial of Ad26.COV2.S vaccine versus placebo. These receptors were obtained from a person between 18 and 59 years old who received the Ad26.COV2.S COVID-19 vaccine or a placebo.

This rearrangement joins TRBV6-2 or TRBV6-3 to TRBJ2-5; 7 nucleotides align to TRBD1. The germline V gene encodes CDR1 MNHEY and CDR2 SVGEGT. This CDR3 is built from 14 residues. The ends lost 3 bases at V and 5 bases at J; junction bases unmatched: 6. This chain's CDR3 is CASSYYTGDETQYF. CDR3 DNA sequence: TGTGCCAGCAGTTATTATACAGGGGACGAGACCCAGTACTTC.

The V gene is TRBV15, the J gene TRBJ2-3; 15 positions agree with TRBD2. The CDR3 sequence is 17 residues long. From germline, CDR1 is LNHNV and CDR2 YYDKDF (reference sequence). After removal of 5 bases from V and 4 bases from J, the junction contained 7 bases not matched to a gene. The DNA of the CDR3 is TGTGCCACCAGCGGGGGACTAGCGGGGGGAAGCCCAGATACGCAGTATTTT. Its protein product is CATSGGLAGGSPDTQYF.

J is TRBJ1-2 and V is TRBV6-4, with 9 bases fitting TRBD1. Germline CDR1 is MRHNA and CDR2 is SNTAGT. V shed 2 bases and J 2 bases; nucleotides not matched to a gene: 3. The CDR3 runs 15 residues. The CDR3 loop reads CASSDPGTGNYGYTF. The CDR3 DNA follows: TGTGCCAGCAGTGACCCTGGGACAGGGAACTATGGCTACACCTTC.

V gene TRBV27 combines with J gene TRBJ2-1; D uncertain. The CDR3 runs 14 residues. Germline values: CDR1 MNHEY, CDR2 SMNVEV (reference sequence). V gave up 0 bases and J gave up 8 bases, with 11 bases separating them. The DNA for the CDR3 is TGTGCCAGCAGTTTATCCCGGCAGGTCGATGAGCAGTTCTTC. It specifies CASSLSRQVDEQFF.

The rearrangement links TRBV29-1 to TRBJ2-3; TRBD1 matches 8 bases. Germline CDR1 reads SQVTM; CDR2 reads ANQGSEA. This CDR3 contains 15 residues. The ends lost 0 bases at V and 4 bases at J; junction bases unmatched: 6. CDR3 bases: TGCAGCGTTGAAGATGACAGGGGTCGGGCAGATACGCAGTATTTT. It is translated as CSVEDDRGRADTQYF.

The chain recombines TRBV5-1 with TRBJ1-4; perhaps TRBD1 as D (5 bases). In germline, CDR1 is SGHRS, CDR2 YFSETQ. The CDR3 has 15 amino acids. V was shortened by 3 bases and J by 6 bases, with 15 bases between the two germline ends. The CDR3 sequence is CASSWRGGGDEKLFF. The CDR3, as DNA: TGCGCCAGCAGCTGGAGGGGCGGGGGTGATGAAAAACTGTTTTTT.

Remarks on this clone: This sample includes further DNA sequences coding for the same CDR3. The chain carries TRBV27 and TRBJ2-1; D possibly corresponds to TRBD2 (6 bases). CDR1 is MNHEY, CDR2 SMNVEV, per germline (reference sequence). The CDR3 covers 15 residues. V lost 0 bases, J lost 4 bases, and 10 bases lay in between. Here the CDR3 reads CASSLSGGSYNEQFF. CDR3 DNA sequence: TGTGCCAGCAGTTTATCGGGGGGTTCATACAATGAGCAGTTCTTC.

The chain carries TRBV4-1 and TRBJ1-1; D may be TRBD1 (6 bases). The V end was cut by 0 bases, the J end by 4 bases, with 15 bases between. Germline CDR1 and CDR2: MGHRA and YSYEKL. This CDR3 has 16 amino acids. CDR3: CASSQDAGHPGTEAFF. CDR3 DNA: TGCGCCAGCAGCCAAGACGCGGGACACCCGGGCACTGAAGCTTTCTTT.

In DNA, the CDR3 is TGTGCCAGCACGGCCCATTCTCGCTCGAACACCGGGGAGCTGTTTTTT. It is translated as CASTAHSRSNTGELFF. The rearrangement joins TRBV9 to TRBJ2-2; D gene unclear. CDR1 is SGDLS, CDR2 YYNGEE, per germline. The V end lost 6 bases, the J end lost 0 bases, and 15 bases lay between the germline ends. CDR3 size: 16 residues.

The chain is built from TRBV12-5 and TRBJ2-7; the match to TRBD1 covers 9 bases. Germline-derived CDR1 and CDR2 are LGHNT and FRNRAP. The V gene end was trimmed by 0 bases and the J gene end by 2 bases; junction bases not matched to a gene: 8. This CDR3 is built from 17 residues. CDR3 sequence reads: CASGLVPMGQGTYEQYF. The DNA of the CDR3 is TGTGCTAGTGGTTTGGTACCAATGGGACAGGGTACCTACGAGCAGTACTTC.

The chain joins TRBV7-2 to TRBJ1-3, with D hard to call. The CDR3 has 15 residues. Trimming left V 3 bases short and J 1 base short, with 10 bases between. Germline V gene data show CDR1 as SGHTA and CDR2 as FQGNSA. The CDR3 region has the DNA TGTGCCAGCAGCTTTTCGGGTTATTCTGGAAACACCATATATTTT. Its protein product is CASSFSGYSGNTIYF.

The genes are TRBV4-3 and TRBJ2-3, with D tentatively TRBD2 (6 bases). V was trimmed by 0 bases and J by 0 bases, leaving 10 bases between them. Germline CDR1 reads LGHNA; CDR2 reads YSLEER. This CDR3 region has 16 residues. The CDR3 DNA sequence: TGCGCCAGCAGCCAAGATGGGCGGGGCAGCACAGATACGCAGTATTTT. Translating it yields CASSQDGRGSTDTQYF.

The chain employs TRBV4-3 and TRBJ1-1; TRBD1 might be the D (6 bases). The CDR3 consists of 15 residues. Germline V lookup: CDR1 LGHNA, CDR2 YSLEER. V was shortened by 5 bases and J by 3 bases, with 16 bases between the two germline ends. The DNA for the CDR3 is TGCGCCAGCAGCATAAGTAGGGGGGGGGACACTGAAGCTTTCTTT. Encoded protein: CASSISRGGDTEAFF.

The J gene is TRBJ2-7, the V gene TRBV5-5, with a possible D match to TRBD1 (6 bases). This CDR3 has 13 residues. Germline V gives CDR1 SGHKS, CDR2 YYEKEE (reference sequence). V gave up 2 bases and J gave up 4 bases, with 10 bases separating them. CDR3 in DNA: TGTGCCAGCAGCTTATTAACAGGGTACGAGCAGTACTTC. This encodes CASSLLTGYEQYF.

This clone was observed a single time. V usage is TRBV7-8 and J usage is TRBJ1-4; 7 positions agree with TRBD1. Germline assignment: CDR1 SGHVS and CDR2 FQNEAQ. The CDR3 loop spans 15 amino acids. The trim removed 4 bases at V and 4 bases at J, leaving 6 bases unmatched. In DNA, the CDR3 is TGTGCCAGCAGCTCTGGACAGGAACGTAATGAAAAACTGTTTTTT. It specifies CASSSGQERNEKLFF.

V and J are TRBV5-1 and TRBJ1-1; 10 positions agree with TRBD1. Per germline, CDR1 SGHRS and CDR2 YFSETQ. The CDR3 extends over 14 amino acids. Trimming removed 3 bases from V and 4 bases from J; junction bases left unmatched: 3. The CDR3 region has the DNA TGCGCCAGCAGCTACAGGGACAGGGGCACTGAAGCTTTCTTT. Its protein is CASSYRDRGTEAFF. Variable domain in full (rest from reference TRBV5-1 and TRBJ1-1): KAGVTQTPRYLIKTRGQQVTLSCSPISGHRSVSWYQQTPGQGLQFLFEYFSETQRNKGNFPGRFSGRQFSNSRSEMNVSTLELGDSALYLCASSYRDRGTEAFFGQGTRLTVV.

V usage is TRBV19 and J usage is TRBJ1-2, with 7 bases fitting TRBD1. J was trimmed by 5 bases and V by 6 bases; bases with no gene match: 12. The germline V gene encodes CDR1 LNHDA and CDR2 SQIVND (reference sequence). This CDR3 is built from 15 residues. DNA of the CDR3: TGTGCCAGTAGGGCCTGGGACAGATACATATATGGCTACACCTTC. As protein: CASRAWDRYIYGYTF. The full variable domain, with the rest looked up from reference TRBV19 and TRBJ1-2, is DGGITQSPKYLFRKEGQNVTLSCEQNLNHDAMYWYRQDPGQGLRLIYYSQIVNDFQKGDIAEGYSVSREKKESFPLTVTSAQKNPTAFYLCASRAWDRYIYGYTFGSGTRLTVV.

The chain uses TRBV27 and TRBJ2-7; a weak D match, TRBD1 (6 bases). Germline values: CDR1 MNHEY, CDR2 SMNVEV (reference sequence). The CDR3 is made up of 16 amino acids. V lost 4 bases, J lost 2 bases, and 18 bases lay in between. CDR3 residues: CASSSYPQGPTYEQYF. CDR3 bases: TGTGCCAGCAGTTCCTACCCACAGGGACCCACCTACGAGCAGTACTTC.

The chain employs TRBV18 and TRBJ1-2; 7 nucleotides align to TRBD1. This CDR3 has 15 amino acids. V was pared by 3 bases and J by 8 bases, with 12 bases of the junction left unmatched. Germline V gene data show CDR1 as KGHSH and CDR2 as LQKENI. The CDR3 region is CASSPSLTGEDGYTF. CDR3 nucleotides: TGTGCCAGCTCACCCTCCCTCACAGGGGAGGACGGCTACACCTTC. Variable domain in full (rest from reference TRBV18 and TRBJ1-2): NAGVMQNPRHLVRRRGQEARLRCSPMKGHSHVYWYRQLPEEGLKFMVYLQKENIIDESGMPKERFSAEFPKEGPSILRIQQVVRGDSAAYFCASSPSLTGEDGYTFGSGTRLTVV.

The chain carries TRBV4-3 and TRBJ2-3; TRBD1 is a possible D gene (6 bases). CDR3 size: 20 residues. The germline V gene encodes CDR1 LGHNA and CDR2 YSLEER. V gave up 2 bases and J gave up 5 bases, with 29 bases separating them. The CDR3: CASSQIIRGYSAQLGDTQYF. For the CDR3, the DNA is TGCGCCAGCAGCCAAATAATCAGGGGCTATTCGGCCCAATTGGGAGATACGCAGTATTTT.

J is TRBJ2-5 and V is TRBV19; D is undetermined. The CDR3 is 12 amino acids. Germline CDR1 reads LNHDA; CDR2 reads SQIVND (reference sequence). V lost 2 bases and J lost 4, with 5 bases in between. Here the CDR3 reads CASSIWGETQYF. The CDR3 DNA is TGTGCCAGTAGTATATGGGGAGAGACCCAGTACTTC.

The chain couples TRBV10-1 to TRBJ2-3; TRBD2 matches 7 bases. Germline trimming cut 3 bases from V and 6 bases from J; bases unmatched to any gene: 6. The CDR3 runs 14 residues. Looked up from germline, CDR1 is WNHNN and CDR2 is SYGVQD (reference sequence). The CDR3 coding sequence is TGCGCCAGCAGTGATCCGGGGGGTAGGGATACGCAGTATTTT. This sequence encodes CASSDPGGRDTQYF.

This chain joins TRBV5-6 and TRBJ2-7, with D perhaps being TRBD1 or TRBD2 (6 bases each). The germline V and J ends were trimmed by 2 bases and 3 bases, with 12 bases remaining between them. Germline values: CDR1 SGHDT, CDR2 YYEEEE. The CDR3 sequence is 14 residues long. CDR3 sequence (DNA): TGTGCCAGCAGCTTTTCCGGGGGCAGCTACGAGCAGTACTTC. Its protein product is CASSFSGGSYEQYF.

The gene calls are TRBV6-5 and TRBJ1-1, with D unclear. V was pared by 8 bases and J by 4 bases, with 17 bases between. Germline V lookup: CDR1 MNHEY, CDR2 SVGAGI. The CDR3 is 14 residues long. CDR3 amino acids: CASELSDSGTEAFF. CDR3 sequence (DNA): TGTGCCAGCGAGTTATCTGATTCTGGCACTGAAGCTTTCTTT.

This CDR3 is CASSQSVRKETQYF. DNA of the CDR3: TGTGCCAGCAGTCAGAGTGTGAGGAAAGAGACCCAGTACTTC. The V call is TRBV6-5, the J call TRBJ2-5; no clear D. Germline V CDR1 and CDR2: MNHEY, SVGAGI. The CDR3 extends over 14 amino acids. V shed 5 bases and J shed 3 bases, with 13 bases lying between them.

The CDR3 sequence: CASSLARVLSPNEQFF. DNA of the CDR3: TGTGCCAGCAGCTTAGCCCGGGTCCTGTCGCCGAATGAGCAGTTCTTC. The chain has TRBV7-2 and TRBJ2-1; D gene ambiguous. V dropped 0 bases and J dropped 7 bases, with 16 bases sitting between them. The CDR3 spans 16 residues. CDR1 and CDR2 from the germline V gene are SGHTA and FQGNSA. Filled out from reference TRBV7-2 and TRBJ2-1, the complete variable domain reads GAGVSQSPSNKVTEKGKDVELRCDPISGHTALYWYRQSLGQGLEFLIYFQGNSAPDKSGLPSDRFSAERTGGSVSTLTIQRTQQEDSAVYLCASSLARVLSPNEQFFGPGTRLTVL.

The chain has TRBV4-1 and TRBJ1-2; D not certain. The CDR3 is made up of 21 amino acids. V was trimmed by 0 bases and J by 0 bases, leaving 26 bases between them. The germline CDR1 and CDR2 sequences are MGHRA and YSYEKL. The CDR3 DNA reads as TGCGCCAGCAGCCAAGATTGGGTAGTCCGATTCATCGCCACCCCTAACTATGGCTACACCTTC. Its protein is CASSQDWVVRFIATPNYGYTF.

The rearrangement uses TRBV7-6 and TRBJ2-7, with D uncertain. V was pared by 6 bases and J by 3 bases, with 9 bases between. The CDR3 is made up of 12 amino acids. The germline CDR1 and CDR2 sequences are SGHVS and FNYEAQ. The DNA for the CDR3 is TGTGCCAGCAGGGGGATCGGCTACGAGCAGTACTTC. Translated, it gives CASRGIGYEQYF.

V usage is TRBV27 and J usage is TRBJ2-1; D unresolved. The CDR3 has 14 residues. Trimming stripped 5 bases from V and 5 bases from J, with 13 bases between. The germline gives CDR1 MNHEY, CDR2 SMNVEV (reference sequence). CDR3 DNA: TGTGCCAGCAGTCCCTTAGGTCGTGACAATGAGCAGTTCTTC. Its translation: CASSPLGRDNEQFF.

This rearrangement joins TRBV9 to TRBJ1-2; D is undetermined. The germline V gene has CDR1 SGDLS and CDR2 YYNGEE. This CDR3 spans 14 amino acids. Trimming cost V 0 bases and J 5 bases, with 11 bases left between them. The CDR3, as DNA: TGTGCCAGCAGCGTAGGCGGCGTCTCATATGGCTACACCTTC. Translated: CASSVGGVSYGYTF.

The chain couples TRBV19 to TRBJ1-2; D remains unclear. This CDR3 contains 13 residues. Germline assignment: CDR1 LNHDA and CDR2 SQIVND (reference sequence). Trimming stripped 4 bases from V and 4 bases from J, with 10 bases between. In DNA form, the CDR3 reads TGTGCCAGTAGTACTGGGAAAGGCTATGGCTACACCTTC. It specifies CASSTGKGYGYTF.

This sequence joins TRBV19 and TRBJ1-5; 9 bases fit TRBD1. J gave up 5 bases and V 4 bases, and 3 bases lay outside the gene matches. The CDR3 totals 14 residues. In germline, CDR1 is LNHDA, CDR2 SQIVND (reference sequence). Here the CDR3 reads CASSNGQGYQPQHF. In DNA form, the CDR3 reads TGTGCCAGTAGTAACGGACAGGGGTATCAGCCCCAGCATTTT.